The 27 T cell receptor beta chains below come from one sample, sequenced in a study of cytomegalovirus exposure and HLA in healthy donors (dated by TCRdb to 2015 to 2018). The library was generated by the immunoSEQ multiplex PCR assay. A mixture of 60 forward primers for TCR Vbeta segments and 13 reverse primers for TCR Jbeta segments was used in the multiplex PCR. This is the immuneACCESS table as TCRdb keeps it, with only in-frame sequences that have V and J called. A part of the clones is gone; compared with another copy, unresolved V genes explain less than half, and the rest is unexplained. This sample lists fewer than 120,000 clones; more than 70% were detected once. In total, the top ten clones hold around 2.9% of the sample. Sequenced sample: PBMCs. These receptors were obtained from a woman aged 60-75 years in good health and CMV-seropositive.

The table lists this clone with a count of one. The gene calls are TRBV4-1 and TRBJ1-5; tentatively, D is TRBD1 (6 bases). Trimming stripped 0 bases from V and 5 bases from J, with 11 bases between. CDR1 is MGHRA and CDR2 is YSYEKL in the germline V gene. This CDR3 spans 15 amino acids. CDR3 amino acids: CASSQEVTGHQPQHF. The CDR3 nucleotides are TGCGCCAGCAGCCAAGAGGTTACAGGGCATCAGCCCCAGCATTTT.

V gene TRBV18 combines with J gene TRBJ2-2; D possibly corresponds to TRBD1 (5 bases). Trimming took 3 bases from V and 4 from J, leaving 6 bases between them. Germline CDR1 KGHSH, CDR2 LQKENI. The CDR3 extends over 13 amino acids. The CDR3 sequence: CASSPDSTGELFF. The CDR3 bases are TGTGCCAGCTCACCTGACAGCACCGGGGAGCTGTTTTTT.

V gene TRBV25-1 combines with J gene TRBJ2-7; 9 bases are a match to TRBD1. The germline V gene encodes CDR1 MGHDK and CDR2 SYGVNS. With V trimmed by 3 bases and J by 3 bases, 6 bases remained unmatched. The CDR3 has 15 residues. The CDR3 spells CASSEFGTGRYEQYF. As DNA, the CDR3 is TGTGCCAGCAGTGAGTTCGGGACAGGGCGCTACGAGCAGTACTTC.

The chain couples TRBV6-6 to TRBJ2-5; D is unresolved. Germline CDR1 reads MNHNY; CDR2 reads SVGAGI (reference sequence). The V and J ends lost 2 bases and 2 bases respectively, with 12 bases between them. The CDR3 contains 15 residues. This CDR3 is CASSYGPDAQETQYF. CDR3 coding DNA: TGTGCCAGCAGTTACGGGCCAGACGCTCAAGAGACCCAGTACTTC.

The gene calls are TRBV2 and TRBJ1-2; possibly TRBD1 for D (6 bases). The germline V gene has CDR1 SNHLY and CDR2 FYNNEI. There are 13 residues in the CDR3. V lost 4 bases to trimming and J lost 3 bases, with 9 bases between them. CDR3 in DNA: TGTGCCAGCAGTGCAAACAGGGACTATGGCTACACCTTC. This translates into CASSANRDYGYTF.

The chain carries TRBV28 and TRBJ2-5; TRBD2 agrees at 8 bases. The J call could be wrong; TRBJ2-7 is a better fit for the DNA end. CDR3 length: 12 residues. Germline V gene data show CDR1 as MDHEN and CDR2 as SYDVKM. In nucleotides, the CDR3 is TGTGCCAGTAGCGGGGCCTCCTACGAGCAGTACTTC. It translates to CASSGASYEQYF.

The chain couples TRBV4-2 to TRBJ1-1; TRBD1 is a possible D gene (6 bases). There are 14 residues in the CDR3. Trimming took off 5 bases at V and 4 bases at J, with 14 bases between the two ends. Germline loops: CDR1 LGHNA, CDR2 YNFKEQ. CDR3 bases: TGTGCCAGCAGCTCGGGACACCCGGGCACTGAAGCTTTCTTT. Amino acid sequence: CASSSGHPGTEAFF.

The CDR3 spells CASSLARTRGYGYTF. CDR3 coding DNA: TGTGCCAGCAGCTTGGCGAGGACAAGGGGATATGGCTACACCTTC. V usage is TRBV5-6 and J usage is TRBJ1-2; D perhaps matches TRBD1 (5 bases). This CDR3 has 15 residues. V gave up 0 bases and J gave up 5 bases, with 14 bases separating them. From germline, CDR1 is SGHDT and CDR2 YYEEEE.

The chain has TRBV18 and TRBJ2-7; 9 bases are a match to TRBD2. The CDR3 sequence is 17 residues long. J lost 2 bases, V lost 0 bases, and 8 bases had no gene match. CDR1 is KGHSH and CDR2 is LQKENI in the germline V gene. CDR3 DNA: TGTGCCAGCTCACCACCCGGGACTAGCTCAGGTGCCTACGAGCAGTACTTC. This sequence encodes CASSPPGTSSGAYEQYF. Using reference TRBV18 and TRBJ2-7 for the parts outside the CDR3, the full variable domain is NAGVMQNPRHLVRRRGQEARLRCSPMKGHSHVYWYRQLPEEGLKFMVYLQKENIIDESGMPKERFSAEFPKEGPSILRIQQVVRGDSAAYFCASSPPGTSSGAYEQYFGPGTRLTVT.

The CDR3 DNA sequence: TGTGCCAGCAAAACTACAAGATACAATGAGCAGTTCTTC. Protein product: CASKTTRYNEQFF. The rearrangement uses TRBV6-5 and TRBJ2-1; D ambiguous. V was trimmed by 7 bases and J by 4 bases, leaving 11 bases between them. Germline-derived CDR1 and CDR2 are MNHEY and SVGAGI. This CDR3 contains 13 residues.

This chain joins TRBV9 and TRBJ2-6; D is possibly TRBD1 (6 bases). Trimming removed 0 bases from V and 0 bases from J, with 13 bases in between. The germline V gene has CDR1 SGDLS and CDR2 YYNGEE. The CDR3 has 18 amino acids. The CDR3 DNA reads TGTGCCAGCAGCGTAGGATCCAGGGGAGCCTCTGGGGCCAACGTCCTGACTTTC. Translating it yields CASSVGSRGASGANVLTF.

The chain is built from TRBV7-6 and TRBJ2-1, with D perhaps TRBD1 (5 bases). V lost 6 bases, J lost 4 bases, and 10 bases lay in between. Germline V gene lookup returns CDR1 SGHVS and CDR2 FNYEAQ. This CDR3 is 13 amino acids long. In DNA, the CDR3 is TGTGCCAGCAGTGACAGTTATTACAATGAGCAGTTCTTC. This codes for CASSDSYYNEQFF.

DNA of the CDR3: TGTGCCAGCAGTTTCCTCCGGGACTCACCTACCTACGAGCAGTACTTC. Its protein product is CASSFLRDSPTYEQYF. The gene calls are TRBV7-9 and TRBJ2-7; the D gene is possibly TRBD2 (6 bases). The CDR3 sequence is 16 residues long. V was clipped by 6 bases and J by 2 bases, with 20 bases between them. The germline gives CDR1 SEHNR, CDR2 FQNEAQ (reference sequence).

The chain couples TRBV2 to TRBJ2-4, with TRBD1 matching over 7 bases. The CDR3 is made up of 14 amino acids. V lost 7 bases to trimming and J lost 6 bases; unmatched junction nucleotides: 9. The germline V gene has CDR1 SNHLY and CDR2 FYNNEI. Written as DNA, the CDR3 is TGTGCCAGCACTACTCAGGGGGTCGGAAACATTCAGTACTTC. Amino acid sequence: CASTTQGVGNIQYF. Based on the CDR3 plus reference TRBV2 and TRBJ2-4, the full variable domain is EPEVTQTPSHQVTQMGQEVILRCVPISNHLYFYWYRQILGQKVEFLVSFYNNEISEKSEIFDDQFSVERPDGSNFTLKIRSTKLEDSAMYFCASTTQGVGNIQYFGAGTRLSVL.

The chain is built from TRBV30 and TRBJ2-1; D uncertain. Germline assignment: CDR1 GTSNPN and CDR2 SVGIG (reference sequence). Trimming stripped 0 bases from V and 10 bases from J, with 7 bases between. There are 11 residues in the CDR3. The DNA for the CDR3 is TGTGCCTGGAGTGTACTGCGGGAGCAGTTCTTC. Its protein product is CAWSVLREQFF. Filled out from reference TRBV30 and TRBJ2-1, the complete variable domain reads SQTIHQWPATLVQPVGSPLSLECTVEGTSNPNLYWYRQAAGRGLQLLFYSVGIGQISSEVPQNLSASRPQDRQFILSSKKLLLSDSGFYLCAWSVLREQFFGPGTRLTVL.

The chain joins TRBV4-2 to TRBJ2-7; 10 positions match TRBD1. The CDR3 extends over 15 amino acids. V shed 2 bases, J shed 6 bases, and the junction held 7 bases outside the gene matches. CDR1 is LGHNA, CDR2 YNFKEQ, per germline. CDR3 loop: CASSQPGTGEAEQYF. The CDR3 coding sequence is TGTGCCAGCAGCCAACCTGGGACAGGGGAGGCCGAGCAGTACTTC.

This rearrangement joins TRBV7-6 to TRBJ2-1, with D tentatively TRBD2 (5 bases). Looked up from germline, CDR1 is SGHVS and CDR2 is FNYEAQ. CDR3 size: 15 residues. V lost 3 bases to trimming and J lost 3 bases, with 12 bases between them. The CDR3 nucleotides read TGTGCCAGCAGCTTGTCTAGCCTCCTCTACAATGAGCAGTTCTTC. It codes for CASSLSSLLYNEQFF.

The chain carries TRBV30 and TRBJ2-3; D not certain. The CDR3 spans 13 residues. Germline CDR1 and CDR2: GTSNPN and SVGIG (reference sequence). Trimming pared 2 bases from V and 6 bases from J, leaving 12 bases between. The DNA for the CDR3 is TGTGCCTGGAGTACTTCCGCTTCGGATACGCAGTATTTT. Translation: CAWSTSASDTQYF.

The sample holds a few counts of this clone. This chain links TRBV4-2 with TRBJ2-7; 8 bases are a match to TRBD2. CDR1 is LGHNA and CDR2 is YNFKEQ in the germline V gene. V shed 1 base and J 3 bases; nucleotides not matched to a gene: 5. The CDR3 has 15 residues. The CDR3 spells CASSQASSGGYEQYF. CDR3 in DNA: TGTGCCAGCAGCCAAGCCTCAAGCGGGGGCTACGAGCAGTACTTC.

This sequence joins TRBV11-2 and TRBJ2-3; possible D gene TRBD1, 5 bases. Deletions cut 1 base from V and 0 bases from J, with 14 bases between. Germline CDR1 reads SGHAT; CDR2 reads FQNNGV. CDR3 length equals 17 residues. This CDR3 reads CASSLVPRAWSTDTQYF. The CDR3 DNA sequence: TGTGCCAGCAGCTTAGTCCCCAGGGCGTGGAGCACAGATACGCAGTATTTT.

Comment on this clone: Other DNA sequences within the sample encode an identical CDR3. The rearrangement links TRBV4-2 to TRBJ1-2; possibly TRBD1 for D (5 bases). There are 15 residues in the CDR3. The germline V and J ends were trimmed by 0 bases and 3 bases, with 11 bases remaining between them. Germline CDR1 LGHNA, CDR2 YNFKEQ. The CDR3 loop reads CASSQESGEYYGYTF. CDR3 nucleotide sequence: TGTGCCAGCAGCCAAGAGTCGGGGGAATACTATGGCTACACCTTC.

The chain joins TRBV28 to TRBJ2-7; D is possibly TRBD1 (6 bases). The CDR3 loop spans 13 amino acids. The V end was cut by 7 bases, the J end by 6 bases, with 16 bases between. From germline, CDR1 is MDHEN and CDR2 SYDVKM. The CDR3 DNA is TGTGCCAGCACCCCGCGTTGGGACACCGAGCAGTACTTC. Residues: CASTPRWDTEQYF.

This clone was counted only a few times. The V gene is TRBV6-1, the J gene TRBJ1-1; D unresolved. The CDR3 consists of 14 residues. CDR1 is MNHNS, CDR2 SASEGT, per germline. V was pared by 8 bases and J by 1 base, with 14 bases between. The CDR3 region has the DNA TGTGCCAGCCTCTTGCTGTCAGGGAACACTGAAGCTTTCTTT. Its translation is CASLLLSGNTEAFF.

V and J are TRBV6-1 and TRBJ2-7; TRBD1 matches 11 bases. This CDR3 spans 15 amino acids. V shed 5 bases and J 6 bases; nucleotides not matched to a gene: 9. The germline V gene has CDR1 MNHNS and CDR2 SASEGT. This chain's CDR3 is CASSNGQGAFSEQYF. CDR3 sequence (DNA): TGTGCCAGCAGTAATGGACAGGGGGCGTTTAGCGAGCAGTACTTC.

The J gene is TRBJ2-1, the V gene TRBV28, with 8 bases lining up with TRBD2. Germline lookup yields CDR1 MDHEN and CDR2 SYDVKM. This CDR3 is built from 15 residues. With V trimmed by 3 bases and J by 4 bases, 5 bases remained unmatched. This chain's CDR3 is CASSLGAGVYNEQFF. CDR3 bases: TGTGCCAGCAGTTTGGGAGCGGGAGTGTACAATGAGCAGTTCTTC.

The CDR3 DNA reads TGTGCCAGCAGTTTATACCGACAAAATGAAAAACTGTTTTTT. Translation gives CASSLYRQNEKLFF. The rearrangement uses TRBV28 and TRBJ1-4; D not resolved. The CDR3 contains 14 residues. CDR1 is MDHEN, CDR2 SYDVKM, per germline. V gave up 1 base and J gave up 5 bases, with 8 bases separating them.

V gene TRBV6-5 combines with J gene TRBJ1-3; 7 bases fit TRBD1. CDR3 size: 16 residues. Trimming at V came to 1 base and at J to 4 bases, leaving 7 bases not matched to a gene. Per the germline V gene, CDR1 is MNHEY and CDR2 is SVGAGI. CDR3 region: CASSYFGRGRGNTIYF. CDR3 coding DNA: TGTGCCAGCAGTTACTTCGGCAGGGGGAGGGGAAACACCATATATTTT.